The next 31 T cell receptor beta chains were all read from a single sample in a study of CD8 T cells in Susac syndrome. With random hexamers, roughly 0.45 to 1 ug RNA was reverse transcribed. TCRdb used MiXCR to reprocess the immunoSEQ multiplex PCR reads, holding one entry per CDR3 protein. The sample carries a few hundred thousand distinct CDR3 sequences, 95% recorded once. Input material: CD4+ T cells from PBMCs. The origin of the receptors is a human donor with multiple sclerosis.

The rearrangement joins TRBV20-1 to TRBJ1-4; the D is unclear. The CDR3 length is 13 residues. Germline V CDR1 and CDR2: DFQATT, SNEGSKA (reference sequence). CDR3 sequence: CSGITGDNEKLFF. DNA for the CDR3: TGCAGCGGCATCACCGGGGATAATGAAAAACTGTTTTTT.

The chain is built from TRBV30 and TRBJ2-7, with D perhaps TRBD2 (6 bases). The CDR3 totals 13 residues. V shed 2 bases and J shed 6 bases, with 14 bases lying between them. Germline CDR1 reads GTSNPN; CDR2 reads SVGIG (reference sequence). CDR3 coding DNA: TGTGCCTGGAGTTATTGGCTAGCGCGCGAGCAGTACTTC. Translated: CAWSYWLAREQYF. Full variable domain (missing parts from reference TRBV30 and TRBJ2-7): SQTIHQWPATLVQPVGSPLSLECTVEGTSNPNLYWYRQAAGRGLQLLFYSVGIGQISSEVPQNLSASRPQDRQFILSSKKLLLSDSGFYLCAWSYWLAREQYFGPGTRLTVT.

As DNA, the CDR3 is TGCAGTGCTGTAGTGGGCTACAATGAGCAGTTCTTC. Translating gives CSAVVGYNEQFF. J is TRBJ2-1 and V is TRBV20-1; unclear D gene. The germline gives CDR1 DFQATT, CDR2 SNEGSKA (reference sequence). The CDR3 sequence is 12 residues long. V lost 5 bases, J lost 3 bases, and 8 bases lay in between.

This clonotype is a singleton in its sample. The rearrangement links TRBV2 to TRBJ2-1; 7 bases fit TRBD2. From germline, CDR1 is SNHLY and CDR2 FYNNEI. Trimming removed 2 bases from V and 8 bases from J; junction bases left unmatched: 12. This CDR3 contains 16 residues. CDR3 DNA: TGTGCCAGCAGTGAACAGGCTAGCGGCCAGGTGTATGAGCAGTTCTTC. This encodes CASSEQASGQVYEQFF.

The rearrangement uses TRBV11-2 and TRBJ2-7, with TRBD2 as a possible D gene (5 bases). Germline V gives CDR1 SGHAT, CDR2 FQNNGV. This CDR3 region has 15 residues. Trimming stripped 1 base from V and 3 bases from J, with 13 bases between. Written as DNA, the CDR3 is TGTGCCAGCAGCTTAGTCTGGGAGTCGGGCTACGAGCAGTACTTC. Translating it yields CASSLVWESGYEQYF.

This chain connects TRBV20-1 to TRBJ1-5; TRBD1 matches 7 bases. The CDR3 loop spans 15 amino acids. Germline CDR1 and CDR2: DFQATT and SNEGSKA (reference sequence). The V and J ends lost 6 bases and 2 bases, in that order; junction bases with no gene match: 10. CDR3 protein: CSARSGGAGNQPQHF. CDR3 sequence (DNA): TGCAGTGCCAGGTCAGGGGGGGCAGGCAATCAGCCCCAGCATTTT.

The count of this clonotype is one. V is TRBV12-3 or TRBV12-4 and J is TRBJ1-2; D is ambiguous. The germline V and J ends were trimmed by 0 bases and 8 bases, with 13 bases remaining between them. CDR3 length: 14 amino acids. The CDR3 DNA is TGTGCCAGCAGTTTAGCGCGGCATCTTGGGGGCTACACCTTC. This encodes CASSLARHLGGYTF.

This chain joins TRBV6-6 and TRBJ2-7; D remains unclear. Germline CDR1 reads MNHNY; CDR2 reads SVGAGI (reference sequence). Trimming left V 5 bases short and J 0 bases short, with 11 bases between. CDR3 length: 14 amino acids. The CDR3 DNA reads as TGTGCCAGCAGTCGAAAGGGCAGCTCCTACGAGCAGTACTTC. Translation gives CASSRKGSSYEQYF.

The chain links TRBV18 to TRBJ2-2, with 7 bases aligning to TRBD2. Germline loops: CDR1 KGHSH, CDR2 LQKENI. This CDR3 region has 15 residues. The junction had 6 bases not matched to a gene; V was cut back by 5 bases and J by 3 bases. CDR3 sequence (DNA): TGTGCCAGCTCAGAGAGCGGGAAGGACACCGGGGAGCTGTTTTTT. It is translated as CASSESGKDTGELFF.

This chain links TRBV5-1 with TRBJ2-3; the D gene could be TRBD1 or TRBD2 (5 bases each). The CDR3 has 14 residues. The germline CDR1 and CDR2 sequences are SGHRS and YFSETQ. Trimming pared 5 bases from V and 1 base from J, leaving 11 bases between. For the CDR3, the DNA is TGCGCCAGCAGGGGGGTCCGGGGCACAGATACGCAGTATTTT. Translating gives CASRGVRGTDTQYF. Full variable domain (outside the CDR3, taken from reference TRBV5-1 and TRBJ2-3): KAGVTQTPRYLIKTRGQQVTLSCSPISGHRSVSWYQQTPGQGLQFLFEYFSETQRNKGNFPGRFSGRQFSNSRSEMNVSTLELGDSALYLCASRGVRGTDTQYFGPGTRLTVL.

The rearrangement joins TRBV29-1 to TRBJ1-2, with D maybe TRBD1 (6 bases). V lost 5 bases, J lost 8 bases, and 21 bases lay in between. The CDR3 loop spans 14 amino acids. CDR1 is SQVTM, CDR2 ANQGSEA, per germline. CDR3 in amino acids: CSVRVQGTDLGYTF. In DNA, the CDR3 is TGCAGCGTTCGGGTACAGGGAACGGACCTCGGCTACACCTTC.

V and J are TRBV20-1 and TRBJ2-3; no definite D call. Looked up from germline, CDR1 is DFQATT and CDR2 is SNEGSKA (reference sequence). The CDR3 contains 14 residues. Trimming left V 5 bases short and J 1 base short, with 13 bases between. DNA for the CDR3: TGCAGTGCTTTGTCTTCGGAAGGCACAGATACGCAGTATTTT. Protein: CSALSSEGTDTQYF.

This chain uses TRBV19 with TRBJ2-3; D is unclear. Trimming pared 5 bases from V and 3 bases from J, leaving 9 bases between. Germline V lookup: CDR1 LNHDA, CDR2 SQIVND (reference sequence). CDR3 size: 13 residues. This CDR3 is CASSPLTTDTQYF. The DNA for the CDR3 is TGTGCCAGTAGTCCACTAACTACAGATACGCAGTATTTT.

This chain links TRBV5-1 with TRBJ2-3, with D perhaps TRBD2 (7 bases). Germline V gene sequence: CDR1 SGHRS, CDR2 YFSETQ. The V and J ends lost 6 bases and 3 bases respectively, with 17 bases between them. The CDR3 extends over 15 amino acids. CDR3 in DNA: TGCGCCAGCACCGGGGGCGGGGGTCGTACAGATACGCAGTATTTT. It encodes CASTGGGGRTDTQYF.

The chain uses TRBV20-1 and TRBJ2-1; 13 bases match TRBD2. This CDR3 comprises 16 residues. From germline, CDR1 is DFQATT and CDR2 SNEGSKA (reference sequence). The V and J ends lost 0 bases and 4 bases, in that order; junction bases with no gene match: 3. The CDR3 spells CSARDRTSGGYNEQFF. CDR3 DNA: TGCAGTGCTAGAGATCGGACTAGCGGGGGATACAATGAGCAGTTCTTC.

The chain is built from TRBV20-1 and TRBJ1-2; D is perhaps TRBD1 (5 bases). V dropped 0 bases and J dropped 1 base, with 12 bases sitting between them. CDR3 size: 15 residues. Germline-derived CDR1 and CDR2 are DFQATT and SNEGSKA (reference sequence). Written as DNA, the CDR3 is TGCAGTGCTAGAGATCCTCGGGGGTTTAACTATGGCTACACCTTC. Its translation: CSARDPRGFNYGYTF.

This clonotype appeared a single time. The chain joins TRBV5-1 to TRBJ2-1; D gene uncertain. The CDR3 has 11 residues. Germline V gives CDR1 SGHRS, CDR2 YFSETQ. The V gene lost 4 bases and the J gene lost 8 bases, with 7 bases spanning the gap. The CDR3 loop is CASSDFDEQFF. In nucleotides, the CDR3 is TGCGCCAGCAGCGATTTCGATGAGCAGTTCTTC.

This rearrangement joins TRBV2 to TRBJ1-1; D perhaps matches TRBD1 (5 bases). Trimming stripped 4 bases from V and 4 bases from J, with 13 bases between. Germline CDR1 SNHLY, CDR2 FYNNEI. The CDR3 covers 14 residues. The DNA of the CDR3 is TGTGCCAGCAGTGCGTTGGGGGAGATCACTGAAGCTTTCTTT. Protein sequence: CASSALGEITEAFF.

This clonotype showed up just once. V gene TRBV4-1 combines with J gene TRBJ1-1, with TRBD1 identical over 8 bases. There are 13 residues in the CDR3. In germline, CDR1 is MGHRA, CDR2 YSYEKL. V gave up 0 bases and J gave up 10 bases; unmatched junction bases: 4. Here the CDR3 reads CASSQDGQGAAFF. In nucleotides, the CDR3 is TGCGCCAGCAGCCAAGATGGACAGGGCGCAGCTTTCTTT.

This chain connects TRBV29-1 to TRBJ2-5, with 7 bases matching TRBD1. The germline V gene has CDR1 SQVTM and CDR2 ANQGSEA. The CDR3 contains 18 residues. Losses at the gene ends were 7 bases for V and 2 bases for J; bases not matched to a gene: 22. The CDR3 bases are TGCAGCGGACGTGACAACGAGCTCCGGGACAGCCTTCAAGAGACCCAGTACTTC. Translation gives CSGRDNELRDSLQETQYF.

The V call is TRBV29-1, the J call TRBJ2-5, with D possibly being TRBD2 (6 bases). Trimming stripped 5 bases from V and 5 bases from J, with 9 bases between. Germline V gene lookup returns CDR1 SQVTM and CDR2 ANQGSEA. The CDR3 contains 11 residues. CDR3 in DNA: TGCAGCGTTCTAGCGCAGGAGACCCAGTACTTC. Translation: CSVLAQETQYF.

The chain recombines TRBV30 with TRBJ1-2; possibly TRBD1 for D (6 bases). Germline V lookup: CDR1 GTSNPN, CDR2 SVGIG (reference sequence). The CDR3 runs to 15 residues. V lost 4 bases and J lost 4, with 19 bases in between. CDR3 in DNA: TGTGCCTGGATGGGACATCCGGAGTTAAGCTATGGCTACACCTTC. It specifies CAWMGHPELSYGYTF.

This chain links TRBV4-1 with TRBJ2-5; TRBD2 might be the D (6 bases). Trimming took off 1 base at V and 5 bases at J, with 17 bases between the two ends. Per germline, CDR1 MGHRA and CDR2 YSYEKL. The CDR3 has 16 residues. CDR3 DNA: TGCGCCAGCAGCCAAGGTTCGACTAGTGGACGGGAGACCCAGTACTTC. Translation: CASSQGSTSGRETQYF.

This clonotype was picked up one time. The V and J genes are TRBV7-9 and TRBJ2-1; 7 bases align to TRBD2. The junction had 5 bases not matched to a gene; V was cut back by 4 bases and J by 11 bases. CDR1 is SEHNR and CDR2 is FQNEAQ in the germline V gene (reference sequence). The CDR3 loop spans 12 amino acids. The CDR3 spells CASSSLSGQQFF. In nucleotides, the CDR3 is TGTGCCAGCAGCTCCCTTAGCGGGCAGCAGTTCTTC.

This clonotype was recorded once. The chain is built from TRBV28 and TRBJ2-2; 7 positions agree with TRBD1. The CDR3 loop spans 16 amino acids. The V gene end was trimmed by 3 bases and the J gene end by 0 bases; junction bases not matched to a gene: 4. Germline CDR1 is MDHEN and CDR2 is SYDVKM. CDR3 bases: TGTGCCAGCAGTTTCACCGGGACAGCGAACACCGGGGAGCTGTTTTTT. This gives the protein CASSFTGTANTGELFF.

The chain joins TRBV29-1 to TRBJ2-5; D ambiguous. This CDR3 spans 11 amino acids. V gave up 3 bases and J gave up 4 bases, with 6 bases separating them. CDR1 is SQVTM, CDR2 ANQGSEA, per germline. The chain's CDR3 is CSVDEVETQYF. The CDR3 DNA sequence: TGCAGCGTTGATGAGGTAGAGACCCAGTACTTC.

The chain employs TRBV30 and TRBJ2-1, with 9 bases aligning to TRBD1. Germline V gene lookup returns CDR1 GTSNPN and CDR2 SVGIG (reference sequence). Trimming at V came to 3 bases and at J to 5 bases, leaving 5 bases not matched to a gene. The CDR3 spans 14 residues. The CDR3 here is CAWRRDRANNEQFF. DNA for the CDR3: TGTGCCTGGAGGAGGGACAGGGCAAACAATGAGCAGTTCTTC.

The chain has TRBV7-2 and TRBJ2-2; D possibly corresponds to TRBD2 (5 bases). CDR3 length: 15 amino acids. In germline, CDR1 is SGHTA, CDR2 FQGNSA. Trimming removed 5 bases at V and 6 bases at J, with 16 bases between. The CDR3 DNA follows: TGTGCCAGCAGCCCTCGTGCGGGCCTTCCCGGGGAGCTGTTTTTT. Translation gives CASSPRAGLPGELFF.

The CDR3 coding sequence is TGCAGTGGAGGAACCACTGAAGCTTTCTTT. This gives the protein CSGGTTEAFF. The chain has TRBV20-1 and TRBJ1-1; D ambiguous. Germline lookup yields CDR1 DFQATT and CDR2 SNEGSKA (reference sequence). Trimming left V 7 bases short and J 4 bases short, with 7 bases between. The CDR3 consists of 10 residues.

J is TRBJ1-1 and V is TRBV29-1; D not certain. Germline loops: CDR1 SQVTM, CDR2 ANQGSEA. Between the trimmed V and J ends, which lost 4 bases and 3 bases, there was a span of 6 bases. The CDR3 has 11 residues. CDR3 DNA: TGCAGCGTTGGGGAGTACACTGAAGCTTTCTTT. Residues: CSVGEYTEAFF.

This clonotype was seen a single time. The rearrangement links TRBV24-1 to TRBJ2-7; D call uncertain. Germline V gene data show CDR1 as KGHDR and CDR2 as SFDVKD. The CDR3 runs to 11 residues. V lost 4 bases and J 5 bases, leaving 5 bases between the germline ends. CDR3 in DNA: TGTGCCACCAGTGACAACCACGAGCAGTACTTC. Translated: CATSDNHEQYF.